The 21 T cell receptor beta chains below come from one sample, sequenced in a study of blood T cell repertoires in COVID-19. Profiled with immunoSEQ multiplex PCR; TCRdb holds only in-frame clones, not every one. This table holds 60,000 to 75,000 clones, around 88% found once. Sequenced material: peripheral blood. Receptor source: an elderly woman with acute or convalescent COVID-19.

The CDR3 nucleotides read TGTGCCAGCAACCAGGACTGGGAGTCCGGGGAGCTGTTTTTT. This gives the protein CASNQDWESGELFF. The chain has TRBV5-6 and TRBJ2-2; D perhaps matches TRBD2 (5 bases). The CDR3 totals 14 residues. The ends were cut back, 6 bases at V and 6 bases at J, with 15 bases in the middle. CDR1 SGHDT and CDR2 YYEEEE come from the germline V gene.

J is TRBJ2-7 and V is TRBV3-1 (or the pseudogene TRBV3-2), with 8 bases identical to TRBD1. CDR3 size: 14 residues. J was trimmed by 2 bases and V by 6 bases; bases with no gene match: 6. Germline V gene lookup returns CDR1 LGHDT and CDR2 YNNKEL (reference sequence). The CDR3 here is CASSPGTGPYEQYF. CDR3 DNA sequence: TGTGCCAGCAGTCCCGGGACAGGACCCTACGAGCAGTACTTC.

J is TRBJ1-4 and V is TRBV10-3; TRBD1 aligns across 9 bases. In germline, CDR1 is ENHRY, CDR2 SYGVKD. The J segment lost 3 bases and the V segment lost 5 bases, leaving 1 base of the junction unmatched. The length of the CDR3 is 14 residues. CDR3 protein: CAISRTGANEKLFF. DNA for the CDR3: TGTGCCATCAGTAGGACAGGGGCTAATGAAAAACTGTTTTTT.

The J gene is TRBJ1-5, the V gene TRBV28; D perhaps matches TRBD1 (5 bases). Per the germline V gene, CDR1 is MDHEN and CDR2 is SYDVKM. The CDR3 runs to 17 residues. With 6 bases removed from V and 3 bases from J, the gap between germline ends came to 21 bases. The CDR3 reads CASRTVPSREPNQPQHF. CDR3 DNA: TGTGCCAGCAGAACCGTGCCCAGCAGGGAACCCAATCAGCCCCAGCATTTT.

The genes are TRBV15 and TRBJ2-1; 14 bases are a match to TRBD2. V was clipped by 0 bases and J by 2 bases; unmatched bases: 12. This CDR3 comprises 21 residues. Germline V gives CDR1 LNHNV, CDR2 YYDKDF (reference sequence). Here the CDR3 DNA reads TGTGCCACCAGCAGAGATAGGAGGACTAGCGGGAGGACCCGTCCCTACAATGAGCAGTTCTTC. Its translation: CATSRDRRTSGRTRPYNEQFF.

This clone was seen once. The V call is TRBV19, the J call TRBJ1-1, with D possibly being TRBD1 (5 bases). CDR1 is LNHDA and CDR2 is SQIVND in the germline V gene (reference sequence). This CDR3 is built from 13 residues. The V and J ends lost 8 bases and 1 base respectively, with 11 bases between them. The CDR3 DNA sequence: TGTGCCAGTGCTACCACAGGGAACACTGAAGCTTTCTTT. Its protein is CASATTGNTEAFF.

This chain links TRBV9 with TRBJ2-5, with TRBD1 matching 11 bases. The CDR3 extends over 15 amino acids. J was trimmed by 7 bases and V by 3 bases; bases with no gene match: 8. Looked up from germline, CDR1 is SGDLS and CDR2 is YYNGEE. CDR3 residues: CASSGGDRGIGTQYF. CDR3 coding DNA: TGTGCCAGCAGCGGAGGGGACAGGGGGATCGGGACCCAGTACTTC.

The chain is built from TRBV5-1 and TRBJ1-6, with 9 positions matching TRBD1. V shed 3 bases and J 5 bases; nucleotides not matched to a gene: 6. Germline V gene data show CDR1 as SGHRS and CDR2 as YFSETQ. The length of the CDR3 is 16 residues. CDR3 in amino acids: CASSSRQGGDNSPLHF. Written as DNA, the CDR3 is TGCGCCAGCAGCTCTCGACAGGGGGGAGATAATTCACCCCTCCACTTT.

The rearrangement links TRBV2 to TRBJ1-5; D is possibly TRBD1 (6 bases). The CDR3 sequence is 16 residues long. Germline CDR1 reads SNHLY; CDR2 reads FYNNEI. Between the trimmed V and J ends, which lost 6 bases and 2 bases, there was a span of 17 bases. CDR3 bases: TGTGCCAGCAGATCTAACAGGGTAACGGGCAATCAGCCCCAGCATTTT. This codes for CASRSNRVTGNQPQHF.

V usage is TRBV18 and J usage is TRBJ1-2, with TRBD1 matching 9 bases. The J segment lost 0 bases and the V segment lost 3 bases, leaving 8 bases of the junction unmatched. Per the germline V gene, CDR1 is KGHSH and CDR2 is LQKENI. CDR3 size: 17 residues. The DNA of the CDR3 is TGTGCCAGCTCACCCCCCGGGACAGGGAGAGCTAACTATGGCTACACCTTC. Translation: CASSPPGTGRANYGYTF.

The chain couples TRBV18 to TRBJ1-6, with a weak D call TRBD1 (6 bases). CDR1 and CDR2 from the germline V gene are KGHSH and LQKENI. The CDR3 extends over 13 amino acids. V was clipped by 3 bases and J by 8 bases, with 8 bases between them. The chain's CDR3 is CASSPNRDSPLHF. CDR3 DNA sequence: TGTGCCAGCTCACCCAACAGGGATTCACCCCTCCACTTT.

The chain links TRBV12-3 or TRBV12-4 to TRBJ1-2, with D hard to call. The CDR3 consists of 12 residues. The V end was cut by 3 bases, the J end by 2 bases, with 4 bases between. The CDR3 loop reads CASSFQNYGYTF. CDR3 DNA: TGTGCCAGCAGTTTCCAGAACTATGGCTACACCTTC.

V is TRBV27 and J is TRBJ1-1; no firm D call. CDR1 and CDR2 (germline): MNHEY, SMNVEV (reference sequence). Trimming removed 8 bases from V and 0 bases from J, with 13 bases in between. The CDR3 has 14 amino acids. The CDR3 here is CASSRGQLNTEAFF. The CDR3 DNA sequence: TGTGCCAGCTCCAGAGGGCAGTTGAACACTGAAGCTTTCTTT.

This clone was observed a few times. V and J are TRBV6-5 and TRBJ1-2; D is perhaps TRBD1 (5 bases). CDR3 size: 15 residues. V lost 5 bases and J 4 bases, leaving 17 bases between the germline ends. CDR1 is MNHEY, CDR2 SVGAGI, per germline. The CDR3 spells CASSPQGGNPYGYTF. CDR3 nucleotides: TGTGCCAGCAGTCCTCAGGGAGGCAACCCCTATGGCTACACCTTC.

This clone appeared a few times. CDR3 bases: TGTGCCAGCTCACCGGGGACTACCAATGAGCAGTTCTTC. This sequence encodes CASSPGTTNEQFF. The gene calls are TRBV18 and TRBJ2-1; the match to TRBD2 covers 7 bases. The germline V gene has CDR1 KGHSH and CDR2 LQKENI. The ends lost 3 bases at V and 6 bases at J; junction bases unmatched: 2. The CDR3 runs to 13 residues.

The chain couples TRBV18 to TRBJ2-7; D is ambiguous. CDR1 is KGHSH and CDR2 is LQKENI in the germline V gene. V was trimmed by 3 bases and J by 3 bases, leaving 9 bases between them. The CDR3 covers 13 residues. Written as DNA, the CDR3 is TGTGCCAGCTCACCGCCCAACAGCTACGAGCAGTACTTC. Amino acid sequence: CASSPPNSYEQYF.

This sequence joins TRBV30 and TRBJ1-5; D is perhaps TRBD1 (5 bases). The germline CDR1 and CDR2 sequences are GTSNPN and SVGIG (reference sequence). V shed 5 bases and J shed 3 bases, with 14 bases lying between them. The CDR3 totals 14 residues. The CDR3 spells CAWGNGQYNQPQHF. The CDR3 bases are TGTGCCTGGGGCAACGGACAATACAATCAGCCCCAGCATTTT.

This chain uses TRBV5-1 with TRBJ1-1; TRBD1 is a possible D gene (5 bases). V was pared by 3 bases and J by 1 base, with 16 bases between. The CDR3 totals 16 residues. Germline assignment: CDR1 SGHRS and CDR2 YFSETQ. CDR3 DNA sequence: TGCGCCAGCAGCTGGAGGGGAAGGACACAGAACACTGAAGCTTTCTTT. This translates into CASSWRGRTQNTEAFF.

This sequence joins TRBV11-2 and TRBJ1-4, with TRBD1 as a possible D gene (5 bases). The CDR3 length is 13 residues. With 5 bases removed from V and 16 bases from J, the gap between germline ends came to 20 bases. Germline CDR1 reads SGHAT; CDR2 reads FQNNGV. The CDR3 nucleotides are TGTGCCAGCAGCCTCGACTCCGGGACTAAGGCGTTTTTT. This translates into CASSLDSGTKAFF. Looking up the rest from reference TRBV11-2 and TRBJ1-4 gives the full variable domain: EAGVAQSPRYKIIEKRQSVAFWCNPISGHATLYWYQQILGQGPKLLIQFQNNGVVDDSQLPKDRFSAERLKGVDSTLKIQPAKLEDSAVYLCASSLDSGTKAFFGSGTQLSVL.

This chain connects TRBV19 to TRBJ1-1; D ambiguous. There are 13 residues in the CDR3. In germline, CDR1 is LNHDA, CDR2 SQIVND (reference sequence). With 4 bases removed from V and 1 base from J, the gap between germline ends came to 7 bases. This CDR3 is CASSTRGNTEAFF. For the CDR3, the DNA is TGTGCCAGTAGTACACGGGGGAACACTGAAGCTTTCTTT. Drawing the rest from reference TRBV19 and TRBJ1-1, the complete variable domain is DGGITQSPKYLFRKEGQNVTLSCEQNLNHDAMYWYRQDPGQGLRLIYYSQIVNDFQKGDIAEGYSVSREKKESFPLTVTSAQKNPTAFYLCASSTRGNTEAFFGQGTRLTVV.

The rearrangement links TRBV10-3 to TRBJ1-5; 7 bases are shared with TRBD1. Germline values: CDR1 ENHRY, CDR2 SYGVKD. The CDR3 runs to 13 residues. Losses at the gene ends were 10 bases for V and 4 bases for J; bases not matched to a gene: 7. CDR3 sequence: CATGTEGNQPQHF. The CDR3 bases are TGTGCCACCGGGACAGAGGGAAATCAGCCCCAGCATTTT.